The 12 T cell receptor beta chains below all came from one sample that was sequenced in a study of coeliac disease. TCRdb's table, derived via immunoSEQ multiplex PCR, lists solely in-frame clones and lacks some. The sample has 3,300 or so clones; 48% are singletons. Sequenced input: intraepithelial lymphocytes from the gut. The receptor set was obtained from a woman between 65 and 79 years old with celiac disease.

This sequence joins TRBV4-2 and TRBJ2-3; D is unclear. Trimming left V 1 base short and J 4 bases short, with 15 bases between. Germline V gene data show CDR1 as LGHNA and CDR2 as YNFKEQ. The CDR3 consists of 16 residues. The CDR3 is CASSQVSGISSDTQYF. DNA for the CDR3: TGTGCCAGCAGCCAAGTTTCAGGAATCAGCTCAGATACGCAGTATTTT.

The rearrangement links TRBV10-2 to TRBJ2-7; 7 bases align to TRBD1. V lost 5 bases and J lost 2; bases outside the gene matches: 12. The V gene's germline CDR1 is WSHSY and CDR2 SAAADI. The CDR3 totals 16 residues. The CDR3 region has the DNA TGCGCCAGCAGTAGGACAGGAGAGCCCAGAGCCTACGAGCAGTACTTC. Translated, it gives CASSRTGEPRAYEQYF.

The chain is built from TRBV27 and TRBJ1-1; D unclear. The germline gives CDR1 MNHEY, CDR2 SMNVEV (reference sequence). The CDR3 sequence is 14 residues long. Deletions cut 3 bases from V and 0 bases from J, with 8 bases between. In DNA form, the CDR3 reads TGTGCCAGCAGTTTTCTGGGCCTGAACACTGAAGCTTTCTTT. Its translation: CASSFLGLNTEAFF.

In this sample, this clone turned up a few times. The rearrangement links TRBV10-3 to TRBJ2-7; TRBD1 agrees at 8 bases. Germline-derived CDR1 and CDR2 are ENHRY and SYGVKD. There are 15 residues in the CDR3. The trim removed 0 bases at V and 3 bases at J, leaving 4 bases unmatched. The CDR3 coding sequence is TGTGCCATCAGTGAGTCAGAGACAGGGGTCTACGAGCAGTACTTC. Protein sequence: CAISESETGVYEQYF.

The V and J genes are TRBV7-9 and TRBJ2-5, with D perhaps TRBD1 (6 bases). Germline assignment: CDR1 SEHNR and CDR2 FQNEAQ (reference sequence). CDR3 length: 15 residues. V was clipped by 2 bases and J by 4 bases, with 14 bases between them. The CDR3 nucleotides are TGTGCCAGCAGCTTAATACAGGGTGTACGAGAGACCCAGTACTTC. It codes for CASSLIQGVRETQYF. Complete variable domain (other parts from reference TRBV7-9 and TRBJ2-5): DTGVSQNPRHKITKRGQNVTFRCDPISEHNRLYWYRQTLGQGPEFLTYFQNEAQLEKSRLLSDRFSAERPKGSFSTLEIQRTEQGDSAMYLCASSLIQGVRETQYFGPGTRLLVL.

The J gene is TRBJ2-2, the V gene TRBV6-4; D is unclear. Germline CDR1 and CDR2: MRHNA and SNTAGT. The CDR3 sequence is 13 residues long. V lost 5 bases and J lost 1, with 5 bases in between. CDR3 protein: CASSPGNTGELFF. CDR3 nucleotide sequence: TGTGCCAGCAGTCCCGGGAACACCGGGGAGCTGTTTTTT.

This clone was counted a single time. The CDR3, as DNA: TGTGCCAGCAGCAGACAACTCGGCGGGCGGATGAACACTGAAGCTTTCTTT. It is translated as CASSRQLGGRMNTEAFF. The chain employs TRBV11-2 and TRBJ1-1; D gene ambiguous. Between the trimmed V and J ends, which lost 5 bases and 0 bases, there was a span of 19 bases. This CDR3 has 17 amino acids. CDR1 and CDR2 (germline): SGHAT, FQNNGV.

This chain's CDR3 is CASSESGVSYEQYF. As DNA, the CDR3 is TGTGCCAGCAGCGAATCGGGAGTCTCCTACGAGCAGTACTTC. This chain joins TRBV7-8 and TRBJ2-7, with D possibly being TRBD2 (6 bases). The CDR3 length is 14 residues. In germline, CDR1 is SGHVS, CDR2 FQNEAQ. V lost 5 bases and J lost 0, with 11 bases in between.

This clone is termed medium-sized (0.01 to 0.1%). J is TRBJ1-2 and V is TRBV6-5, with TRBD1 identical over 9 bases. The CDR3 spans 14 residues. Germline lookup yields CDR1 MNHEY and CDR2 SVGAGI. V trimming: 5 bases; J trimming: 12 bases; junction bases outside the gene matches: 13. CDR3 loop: CASSRAFGQGRHTF. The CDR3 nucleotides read TGTGCCAGCAGTCGGGCGTTTGGACAGGGGAGACACACCTTC.

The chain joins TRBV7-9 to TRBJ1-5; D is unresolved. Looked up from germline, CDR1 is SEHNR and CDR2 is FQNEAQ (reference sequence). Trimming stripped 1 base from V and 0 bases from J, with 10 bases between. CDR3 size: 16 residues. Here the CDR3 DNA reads TGTGCCAGCAGCTTAGATCCAGGTAGTAGCAATCAGCCCCAGCATTTT. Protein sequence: CASSLDPGSSNQPQHF. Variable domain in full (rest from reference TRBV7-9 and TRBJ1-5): DTGVSQNPRHKITKRGQNVTFRCDPISEHNRLYWYRQTLGQGPEFLTYFQNEAQLEKSRLLSDRFSAERPKGSFSTLEIQRTEQGDSAMYLCASSLDPGSSNQPQHFGDGTRLSIL.

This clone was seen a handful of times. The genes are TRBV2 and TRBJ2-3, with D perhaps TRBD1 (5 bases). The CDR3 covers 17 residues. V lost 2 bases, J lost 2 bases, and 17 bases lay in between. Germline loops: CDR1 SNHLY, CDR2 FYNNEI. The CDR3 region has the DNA TGTGCCAGCAGTGAACGTGTCAGGGATTGGACCACAGATACGCAGTATTTT. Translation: CASSERVRDWTTDTQYF.

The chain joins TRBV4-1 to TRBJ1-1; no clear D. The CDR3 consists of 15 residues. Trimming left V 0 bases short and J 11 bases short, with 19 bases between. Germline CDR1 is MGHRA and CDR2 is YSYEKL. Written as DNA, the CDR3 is TGCGCCAGCAGCCAAGATCTCCGACAAGGCCCCGAGGCTTTCTTT. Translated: CASSQDLRQGPEAFF.